The 9 T cell receptor beta chains listed next were all sequenced from one sample in a study of beta chain features in type 1 diabetes. Investigators reverse transcribed all isolated RNA, so they sequenced expressed TCRB transcripts. The protocol was immunoSEQ multiplex PCR, while the TCRdb copy is restricted to in-frame clones and leaves out a portion. The repertoire consists of around 40,000 clones, with roughly 67% occurring once and the leading ten covering around 2%. Specimen: Tregs from blood. Receptor source: a woman in her thirties in good health.

The gene calls are TRBV2 and TRBJ2-2; TRBD1 agrees at 8 bases. From germline, CDR1 is SNHLY and CDR2 FYNNEI. The V and J ends lost 7 bases and 8 bases, in that order; junction bases with no gene match: 3. The CDR3 sequence is 12 residues long. CDR3 nucleotide sequence: TGTGCCAGCATGGACAGGGTGGGGGAGCTGTTTTTT. Translated: CASMDRVGELFF. The full variable domain, rest sourced from reference TRBV2 and TRBJ2-2, is EPEVTQTPSHQVTQMGQEVILRCVPISNHLYFYWYRQILGQKVEFLVSFYNNEISEKSEIFDDQFSVERPDGSNFTLKIRSTKLEDSAMYFCASMDRVGELFFGEGSRLTVL.

V usage is TRBV29-1 and J usage is TRBJ1-4; a weak D match, TRBD1 (5 bases). The CDR3 contains 13 residues. V dropped 5 bases and J dropped 8 bases, with 15 bases sitting between them. CDR1 is SQVTM, CDR2 ANQGSEA, per germline. The CDR3 region has the DNA TGCAGCGTTTTCGAGGACAACAGGGAAAAACTGTTTTTT. This codes for CSVFEDNREKLFF.

The gene calls are TRBV7-3 and TRBJ2-3; 16 nucleotides line up with TRBD2. Germline-derived CDR1 and CDR2 are SGHTA and FQGTGA. The CDR3 covers 16 residues. V dropped 4 bases and J dropped 4; count of bases not matched to a gene: 2. The CDR3 bases are TGTGCCAGCAGCTCGGGACTAGCGGGAGGGGCAGATACGCAGTATTTT. This gives the protein CASSSGLAGGADTQYF.

In this sample, this clone turned up a few times. The gene calls are TRBV18 and TRBJ1-5; D is ambiguous. The germline V gene encodes CDR1 KGHSH and CDR2 LQKENI. V lost 5 bases and J lost 3, with 8 bases in between. The CDR3 has 13 residues. As DNA, the CDR3 is TGTGCCAGCTCAGAGGGTAACAATCAGCCCCAGCATTTT. Translating gives CASSEGNNQPQHF. The full variable domain, with the rest looked up from reference TRBV18 and TRBJ1-5, is NAGVMQNPRHLVRRRGQEARLRCSPMKGHSHVYWYRQLPEEGLKFMVYLQKENIIDESGMPKERFSAEFPKEGPSILRIQQVVRGDSAAYFCASSEGNNQPQHFGDGTRLSIL.

This rearrangement joins TRBV4-2 to TRBJ2-1; tentative D call: TRBD2 (6 bases). The CDR3 spans 17 residues. Germline CDR1 is LGHNA and CDR2 is YNFKEQ. Trimming pared 1 base from V and 0 bases from J, leaving 13 bases between. The DNA for the CDR3 is TGTGCCAGCAGCCAAGGCGCTAGCGAGGACTCCTACAATGAGCAGTTCTTC. This sequence encodes CASSQGASEDSYNEQFF.

This clone was counted a single time. The J gene is TRBJ2-7, the V gene TRBV6-1; the D gene is possibly TRBD1 (5 bases). The V end lost 5 bases, the J end lost 5 bases, and 19 bases lay between the germline ends. CDR3 size: 15 residues. Looked up from germline, CDR1 is MNHNS and CDR2 is SASEGT. The CDR3 DNA is TGTGCCAGCAGTCTGGGGCGGCAGGCAGCCCACGAGCAGTACTTC. Its protein is CASSLGRQAAHEQYF.

This chain uses TRBV6-1 with TRBJ2-5; the match to TRBD1 covers 9 bases. CDR1 and CDR2 from the germline V gene are MNHNS and SASEGT. The CDR3 spans 14 residues. Unmatched junction bases numbered 8, after V lost 7 bases and J lost 5 bases. For the CDR3, the DNA is TGTGCCAGCAACGAACAGGGGGCATGGGAGACCCAGTACTTC. This gives the protein CASNEQGAWETQYF.

The chain recombines TRBV5-4 with TRBJ2-1, with a weak D call TRBD1 (5 bases). Deletions cut 2 bases from V and 5 bases from J, with 8 bases between. Germline V lookup: CDR1 SGHNT, CDR2 YYREEE (reference sequence). CDR3 length: 13 amino acids. The CDR3 here is CASSFGQNNEQFF. The CDR3 DNA reads as TGTGCCAGCAGCTTCGGACAAAACAATGAGCAGTTCTTC.

The chain employs TRBV29-1 and TRBJ1-1, with TRBD1 matching over 7 bases. Germline trimming cut 7 bases from V and 5 bases from J; bases unmatched to any gene: 13. Germline V gene sequence: CDR1 SQVTM, CDR2 ANQGSEA. The CDR3 covers 14 residues. DNA for the CDR3: TGCAGCGCCAAAGGGGGCGCGGGAGGTACTGAAGCTTTCTTT. This encodes CSAKGGAGGTEAFF. Full variable domain (remainder filled in from reference TRBV29-1 and TRBJ1-1): SAVISQKPSRDICQRGTSLTIQCQVDSQVTMMFWYRQQPGQSLTLIATANQGSEATYESGFVIDKFPISRPNLTFSTLTVSNMSPEDSSIYLCSAKGGAGGTEAFFGQGTRLTVV.